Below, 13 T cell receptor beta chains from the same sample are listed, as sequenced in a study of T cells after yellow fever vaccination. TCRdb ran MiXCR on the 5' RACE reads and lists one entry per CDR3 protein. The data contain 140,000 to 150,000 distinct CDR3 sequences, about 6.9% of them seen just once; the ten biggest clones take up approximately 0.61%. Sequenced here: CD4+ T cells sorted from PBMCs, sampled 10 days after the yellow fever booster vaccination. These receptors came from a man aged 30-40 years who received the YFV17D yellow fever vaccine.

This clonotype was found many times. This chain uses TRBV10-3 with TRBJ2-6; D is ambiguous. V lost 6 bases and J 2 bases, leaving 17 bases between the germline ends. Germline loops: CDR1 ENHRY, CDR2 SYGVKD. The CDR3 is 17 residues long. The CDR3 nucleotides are TGTGCCATCAGCGCCGGGCCGCATTCCCCTGGGGCCAACGTCCTGACTTTC. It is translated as CAISAGPHSPGANVLTF.

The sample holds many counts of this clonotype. CDR3 in amino acids: CASRSAGTYEQYF. CDR3 sequence (DNA): TGTGCCAGCAGATCAGCGGGAACCTACGAGCAGTACTTC. The chain links TRBV6-5 to TRBJ2-7, with 7 bases lining up with TRBD2. The CDR3 is 13 amino acids. V dropped 6 bases and J dropped 2; count of bases not matched to a gene: 4. Germline CDR1 is MNHEY and CDR2 is SVGAGI.

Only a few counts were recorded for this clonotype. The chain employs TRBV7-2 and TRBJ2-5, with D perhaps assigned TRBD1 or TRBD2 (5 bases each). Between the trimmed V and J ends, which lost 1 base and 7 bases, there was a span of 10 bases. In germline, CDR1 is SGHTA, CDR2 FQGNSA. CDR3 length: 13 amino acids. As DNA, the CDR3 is TGTGCCAGCAGCTTAGGGCCTGGGGGGACCCAGTACTTC. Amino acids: CASSLGPGGTQYF.

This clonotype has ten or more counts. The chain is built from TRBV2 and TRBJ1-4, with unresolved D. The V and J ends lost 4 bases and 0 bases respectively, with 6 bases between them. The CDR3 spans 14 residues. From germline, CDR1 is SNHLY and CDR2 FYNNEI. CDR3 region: CASSVSATNEKLFF. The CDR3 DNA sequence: TGTGCCAGCAGTGTATCAGCAACTAATGAAAAACTGTTTTTT.

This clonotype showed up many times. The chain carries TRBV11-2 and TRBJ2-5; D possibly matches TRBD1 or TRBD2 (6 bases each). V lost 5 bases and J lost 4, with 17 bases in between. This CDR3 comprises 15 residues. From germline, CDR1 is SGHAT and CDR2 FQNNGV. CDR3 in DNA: TGTGCCAGCAGCCGTATAGGAGGGGGTCTAGAGACCCAGTACTTC. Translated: CASSRIGGGLETQYF.

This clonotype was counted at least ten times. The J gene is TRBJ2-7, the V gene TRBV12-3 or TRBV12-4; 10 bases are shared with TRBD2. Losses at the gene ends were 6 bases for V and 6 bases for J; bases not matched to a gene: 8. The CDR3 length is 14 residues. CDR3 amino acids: CASSILAGVGEQYF. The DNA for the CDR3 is TGTGCCAGCAGCATCCTAGCGGGAGTCGGCGAGCAGTACTTC.

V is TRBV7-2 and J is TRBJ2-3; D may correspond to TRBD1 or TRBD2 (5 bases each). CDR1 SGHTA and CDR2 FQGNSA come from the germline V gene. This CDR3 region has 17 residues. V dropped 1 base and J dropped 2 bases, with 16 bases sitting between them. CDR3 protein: CASSLGYLGTNTDTQYF. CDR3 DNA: TGTGCCAGCAGCTTAGGTTATCTAGGGACCAACACAGATACGCAGTATTTT.

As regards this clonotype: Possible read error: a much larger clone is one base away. The CDR3 loop is CASSPRVRDYGYTF. The CDR3 DNA is TGTGCCAGCAGCCCCAGGGTCAGGGACTATGGCTACACCTTC. The chain has TRBV3-1 and TRBJ1-2; D is perhaps TRBD1 (5 bases). V lost 4 bases and J lost 3, with 12 bases in between. Germline CDR1 LGHDT, CDR2 YNNKEL (reference sequence). This CDR3 comprises 14 residues.

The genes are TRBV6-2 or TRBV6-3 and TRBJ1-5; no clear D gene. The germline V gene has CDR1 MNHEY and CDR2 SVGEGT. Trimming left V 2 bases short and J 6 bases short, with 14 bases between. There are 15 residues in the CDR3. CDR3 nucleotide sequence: TGTGCCAGCAGTTACCGGCGACATTCCCCTCAGCCCCAGCATTTT. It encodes CASSYRRHSPQPQHF.

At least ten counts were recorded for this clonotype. The CDR3 reads CASRPETLTEQYF. DNA of the CDR3: TGTGCCAGCAGGCCCGAGACACTTACTGAGCAGTACTTC. The V gene is TRBV6-5, the J gene TRBJ2-7; D gene unclear. Looked up from germline, CDR1 is MNHEY and CDR2 is SVGAGI. The CDR3 sequence is 13 residues long. With 6 bases removed from V and 7 bases from J, the gap between germline ends came to 16 bases.

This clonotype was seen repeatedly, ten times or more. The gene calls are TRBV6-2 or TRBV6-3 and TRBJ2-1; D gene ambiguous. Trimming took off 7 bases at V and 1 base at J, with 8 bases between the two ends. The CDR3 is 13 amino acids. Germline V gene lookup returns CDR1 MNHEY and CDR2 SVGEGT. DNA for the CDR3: TGTGCCAGCACCCGGGCGTCCTACAATGAGCAGTTCTTC. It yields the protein CASTRASYNEQFF.

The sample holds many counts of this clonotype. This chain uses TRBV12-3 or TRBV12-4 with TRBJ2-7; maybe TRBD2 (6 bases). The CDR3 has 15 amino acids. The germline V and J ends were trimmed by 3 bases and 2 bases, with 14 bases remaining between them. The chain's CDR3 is CASSLNGSPTYEQYF. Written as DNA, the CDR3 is TGTGCCAGCAGTTTGAACGGGAGCCCAACCTACGAGCAGTACTTC.

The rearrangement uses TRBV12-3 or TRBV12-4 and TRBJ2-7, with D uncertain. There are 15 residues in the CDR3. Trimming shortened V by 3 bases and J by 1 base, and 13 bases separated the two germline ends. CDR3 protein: CASSFRVLESYEQYF. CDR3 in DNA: TGTGCCAGCAGTTTTCGAGTCCTAGAGTCCTACGAGCAGTACTTC.